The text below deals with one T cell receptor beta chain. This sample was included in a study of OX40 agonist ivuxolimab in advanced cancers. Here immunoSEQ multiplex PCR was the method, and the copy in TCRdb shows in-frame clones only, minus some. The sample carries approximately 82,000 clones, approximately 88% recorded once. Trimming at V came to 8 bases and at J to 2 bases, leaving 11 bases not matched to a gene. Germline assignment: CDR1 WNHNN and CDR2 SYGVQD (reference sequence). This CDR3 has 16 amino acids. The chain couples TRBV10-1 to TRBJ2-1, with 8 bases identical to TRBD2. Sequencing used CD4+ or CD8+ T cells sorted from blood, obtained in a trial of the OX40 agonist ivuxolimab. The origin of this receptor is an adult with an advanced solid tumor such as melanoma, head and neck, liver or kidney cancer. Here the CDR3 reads CASGGSAGEAYNEQFF. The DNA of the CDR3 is TGCGCCAGCGGGGGCTCAGCGGGAGAGGCCTACAATGAGCAGTTCTTC.